This TCR beta chain was captured by sequencing in a study of blood T cells in healthy people across ages (dated by TCRdb to the mid-2010s). About the study as a whole: In model experiments, template switching captured roughly one uniquely barcoded TCR beta cDNA molecule for every two T cells. To track age-related changes in TCR beta repertoire diversity, the study relied on deep sequencing normalized with unique cDNA molecular identifiers. Donors were grouped into four age groups: young (average roughly 17 years), middle-aged (roughly 40), aged (around 62) and long-lived (over 80). To avoid experimental bias, donors of different ages were spread randomly across the sequencing lanes. Two additional independent replicas of 1 million unique cDNA reads from the same blood draw were analyzed for two donors (one aged 18 to 29 and one aged 80 or older).

The research as a whole found: The long-lived group showed more naive CD4+ T cells, fewer expanded clones and increased TCR diversity than the aged group, suggesting age selection. The percentage of naive T cells measured by flow cytometry correlated strongly with observed TCR beta diversity. Estimates of total diversity based on one million sequenced T cells were considered lower bounds and underestimates. As age increased, observed TCR beta diversity per million T cells dropped in a roughly linear way, and a significant reduction was already evident by age approximately 40. Donor CMV infection status was unknown, potentially confounding age-related changes in expanded clonotypes. Because profiling used bulk unsorted PBMCs, naive and antigen-experienced compartments could not be compared conclusively.

The germline V gene encodes CDR1 SGHTA and CDR2 FQGTGA. Reading from cysteine to phenylalanine, the CDR3 counts 15 amino acids. Only the CDR3 part of the read is kept: 45 bases, read in frame from the first base. The library relied on 5' RACE. Sequencing was performed on an Illumina HiSeq 2500. A second PCR of roughly 6 to 11 cycles was performed with a sample-barcoded 5' primer and a J-beta primer mix. A template-switch 5' adaptor carrying 12 random nucleotides introduced a unique molecular identifier onto each TCR beta cDNA molecule. Each sample yielded at least 3 million CDR3-containing paired-end reads. All of the RNA was converted into first-strand cDNA using the Mint cDNA synthesis kit, with a TRBC-specific oligonucleotide serving as the primer. All cDNA was treated with uracil-DNA glycosylase and then went through a first 18-cycle PCR with the universal primers M1SS and BC2_uni_R. Per the original workflow: For normalization, 1 million high-quality reads were randomly selected from each sample, with every read carrying a distinct molecular identifier. Instead of being binned into consensus sequences, reads with shared molecular identifiers were discarded. MiTCR, set to a Q25 quality threshold and the strictest error-elimination algorithm, was used for CDR3 identification, clonotype clustering and error correction. Lower-bound total TCR beta diversity was estimated with a nonparametric unseen species model using Euler transformation. TCRdb passed the public sequencing reads through fastp at Q25 and MiXCR, retaining productive beta sequences. Entries are consolidated by CDR3 protein sequence, retaining the most common genes and DNA. These V and J calls derive from TCRdb rather than the authors' analysis. The sample contains some 1.6 million distinct CDR3 sequences, 30% to 35% of them found a single time. Around 10% of the sample lies in the top ten.

Donors were 39 systemically healthy Caucasian individuals from Russia aged roughly 6 to 90 years. Each donor gave approximately 9.3 milliliters of peripheral blood, collected into EDTA-treated Vacutainer tubes. Ficoll-Paque density-gradient centrifugation was used to isolate PBMCs, with at least 7 million per sample. Trizol reagent was used to extract total RNA from the PBMCs, yielding at least 5.5 micrograms per sample. The percentages of naive CD45RAhigh/CD27high T cells were determined by flow cytometry on a PBMC aliquot from every donor. A word on this clonotype: It lacks a known antigen. A much more abundant neighbour one base away suggests this may be a read error.

This clonotype originated in a woman younger than 45 in good health. Sample: blood. The V and J genes are TRBV7-3 and TRBJ2-1, and 8 junction bases match TRBD2. The CDR3: CASSPRRGAYKEQFF. The sequenced DNA: TGTGCCAGCAGTCCTCGGCGGGGGGCCTACAAGGAGCAGTTCTTC.